The source of this T cell receptor (beta chain) is a study of human T cells and chemical hapten exposure. Study in general: For sensitization, 2% DPC was applied to a roughly 2 cm by roughly 2 cm patch of upper inner arm skin.

From the RACE reads, TCRdb called clonotypes with MiXCR, one entry per CDR3 protein. The data hold about 110,000 distinct CDR3 sequences, with 12% observed a single time. The germline V gene encodes CDR1 SEHNR and CDR2 FQNEAQ (reference sequence). This CDR3 contains 14 residues. The ends were cut back, 3 bases at V and 4 bases at J, with 12 bases in the middle. Time point meaning: pre-sensitization, week 0. Treatment denoted: therapeutic diphenylcyclopropenone sensitization with weekly scalp DPC. In every case, blood was obtained before the patch test was applied. It was unfractionated whole blood from which total RNA was extracted.

The input for sequencing was whole blood, taken in connection with sensitization to the hapten diphenylcyclopropenone (DPC). The source is a woman between 50 and 59 years old with alopecia areata. Some clones in this sample may be carry-over from other donors' samples. This chain uses TRBV7-9 with TRBJ1-2, with D hard to call. The CDR3 is CASSFTQAIYGYTF. As DNA, the CDR3 is TGTGCCAGCAGCTTTACGCAGGCGATCTATGGCTACACCTTC.